The clone carrying this T cell receptor (beta chain) was observed many times. This entry belongs to a study of T-cell reconstitution after alpha-beta-depleted transplantation in children. Germline V CDR1 and CDR2: ENHRY, SYGVKD. The ends were cut back, 3 bases at V and 4 bases at J, with 15 bases in the middle. The CDR3 loop spans 15 amino acids. For TCRbeta, the library was prepared with unique molecular identifiers. TCRdb redid the calling of the PCR reads with MiXCR, one entry per CDR3 protein. The sample yields around 580,000 distinct CDR3 sequences, 23% seen once. The TCR was taken from a boy under three years old who had a stem cell transplant for acute myeloid leukemia, so the T cells may come from the graft donor. The material was PBMCs, mostly from graft donor cells, obtained 360 days after TCRalphabeta/CD19-depleted stem cell transplant. The chain combines TRBV10-3 with TRBJ2-5; D could derive from TRBD1 or TRBD2 (5 bases each). In DNA form, the CDR3 reads TGTGCCATCAGTGAAGAGGGGTTCGAGGGAGAGACCCAGTACTTC. This encodes CAISEEGFEGETQYF.